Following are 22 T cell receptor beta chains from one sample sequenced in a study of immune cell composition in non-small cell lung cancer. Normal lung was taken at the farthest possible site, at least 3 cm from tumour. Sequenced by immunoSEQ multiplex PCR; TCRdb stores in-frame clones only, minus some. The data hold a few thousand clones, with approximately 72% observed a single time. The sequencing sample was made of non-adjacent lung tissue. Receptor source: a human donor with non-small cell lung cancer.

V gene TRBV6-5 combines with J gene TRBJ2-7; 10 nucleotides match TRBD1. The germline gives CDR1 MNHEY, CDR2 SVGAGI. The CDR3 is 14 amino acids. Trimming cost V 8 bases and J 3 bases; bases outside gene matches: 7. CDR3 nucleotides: TGTGCCAGCCAGGGGGGACAGGGGATCTACGAGCAGTACTTC. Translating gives CASQGGQGIYEQYF.

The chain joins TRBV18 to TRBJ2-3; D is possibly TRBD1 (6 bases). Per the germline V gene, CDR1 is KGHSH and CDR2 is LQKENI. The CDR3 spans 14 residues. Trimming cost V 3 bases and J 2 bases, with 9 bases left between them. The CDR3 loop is CASSPGADTDTQYF. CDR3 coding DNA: TGTGCCAGCTCACCGGGGGCTGACACAGATACGCAGTATTTT. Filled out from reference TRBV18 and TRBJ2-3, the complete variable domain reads NAGVMQNPRHLVRRRGQEARLRCSPMKGHSHVYWYRQLPEEGLKFMVYLQKENIIDESGMPKERFSAEFPKEGPSILRIQQVVRGDSAAYFCASSPGADTDTQYFGPGTRLTVL.

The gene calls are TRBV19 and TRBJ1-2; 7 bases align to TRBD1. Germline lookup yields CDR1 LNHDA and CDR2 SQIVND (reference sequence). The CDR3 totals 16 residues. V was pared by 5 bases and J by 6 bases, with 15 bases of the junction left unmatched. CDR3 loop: CASSLMTGQAADGYTF. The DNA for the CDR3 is TGTGCCAGTAGTTTAATGACAGGGCAGGCGGCGGATGGCTACACCTTC.

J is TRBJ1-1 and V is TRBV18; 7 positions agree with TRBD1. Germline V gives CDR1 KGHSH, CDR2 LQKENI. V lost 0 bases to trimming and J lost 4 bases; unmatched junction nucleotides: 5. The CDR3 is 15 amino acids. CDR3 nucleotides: TGTGCCAGCTCACCACCGAGGGGGACAGTCACTGAAGCTTTCTTT. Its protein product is CASSPPRGTVTEAFF.

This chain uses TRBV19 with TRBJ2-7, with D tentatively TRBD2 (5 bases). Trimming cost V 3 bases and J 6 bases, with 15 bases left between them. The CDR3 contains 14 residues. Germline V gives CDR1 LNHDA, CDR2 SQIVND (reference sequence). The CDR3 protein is CASSISAHQREQYF. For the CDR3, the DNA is TGTGCCAGTAGTATTAGCGCTCACCAGCGCGAGCAGTACTTC. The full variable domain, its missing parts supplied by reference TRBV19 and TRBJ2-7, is DGGITQSPKYLFRKEGQNVTLSCEQNLNHDAMYWYRQDPGQGLRLIYYSQIVNDFQKGDIAEGYSVSREKKESFPLTVTSAQKNPTAFYLCASSISAHQREQYFGPGTRLTVT.

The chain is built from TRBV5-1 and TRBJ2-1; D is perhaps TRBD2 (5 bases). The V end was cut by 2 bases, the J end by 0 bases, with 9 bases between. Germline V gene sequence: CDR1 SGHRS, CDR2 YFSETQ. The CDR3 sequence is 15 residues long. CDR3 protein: CASSLTGSSYNEQFF. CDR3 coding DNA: TGCGCCAGCAGCTTAACGGGGAGCTCCTACAATGAGCAGTTCTTC.

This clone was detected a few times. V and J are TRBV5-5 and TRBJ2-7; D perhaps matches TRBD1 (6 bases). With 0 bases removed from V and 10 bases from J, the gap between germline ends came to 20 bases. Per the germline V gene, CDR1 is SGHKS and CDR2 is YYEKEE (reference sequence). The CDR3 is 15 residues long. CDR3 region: CASSLGINREYGQYF. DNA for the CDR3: TGTGCCAGCAGCTTGGGTATCAACAGGGAATATGGACAGTACTTC.

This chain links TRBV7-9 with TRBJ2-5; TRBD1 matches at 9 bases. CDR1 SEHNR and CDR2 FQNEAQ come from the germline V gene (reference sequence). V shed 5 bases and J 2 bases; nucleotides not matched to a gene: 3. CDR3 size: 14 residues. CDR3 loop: CASSHGQGQETQYF. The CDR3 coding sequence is TGTGCCAGCAGCCATGGACAGGGGCAAGAGACCCAGTACTTC.

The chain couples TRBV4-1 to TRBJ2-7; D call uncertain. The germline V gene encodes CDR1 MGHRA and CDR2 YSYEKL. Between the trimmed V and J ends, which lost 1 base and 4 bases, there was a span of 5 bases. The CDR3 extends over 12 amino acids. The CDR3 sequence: CASSQVPYEQYF. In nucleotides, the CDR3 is TGCGCCAGCAGCCAAGTTCCGTACGAGCAGTACTTC.

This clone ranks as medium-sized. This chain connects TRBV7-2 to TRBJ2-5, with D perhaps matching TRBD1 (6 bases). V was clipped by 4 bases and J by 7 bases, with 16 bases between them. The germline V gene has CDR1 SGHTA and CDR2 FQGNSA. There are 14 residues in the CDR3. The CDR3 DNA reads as TGTGCCAGCAGCTCCGTACGGGACATCGGGACCCAGTACTTC. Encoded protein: CASSSVRDIGTQYF.

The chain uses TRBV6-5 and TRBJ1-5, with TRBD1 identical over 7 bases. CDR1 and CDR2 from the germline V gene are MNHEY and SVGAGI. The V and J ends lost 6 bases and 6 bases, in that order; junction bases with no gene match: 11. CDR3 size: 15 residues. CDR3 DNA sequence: TGTGCCAGCAGCTCGACAGGGCCCGGAGGTCAGCCCCAGCATTTT. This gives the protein CASSSTGPGGQPQHF.

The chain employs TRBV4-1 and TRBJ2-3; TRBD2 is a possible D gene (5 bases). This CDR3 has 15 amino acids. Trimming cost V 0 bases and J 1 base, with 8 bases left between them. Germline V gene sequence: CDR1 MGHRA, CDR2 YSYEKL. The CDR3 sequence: CASSQDGLRTDTQYF. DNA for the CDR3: TGCGCCAGCAGCCAAGATGGACTTCGCACAGATACGCAGTATTTT.

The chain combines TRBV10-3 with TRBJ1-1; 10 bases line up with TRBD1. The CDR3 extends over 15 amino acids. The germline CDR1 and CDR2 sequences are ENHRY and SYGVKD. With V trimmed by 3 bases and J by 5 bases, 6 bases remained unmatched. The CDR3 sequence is CAISEPGQGRTEAFF. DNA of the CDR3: TGTGCCATCAGTGAACCGGGACAGGGGAGGACTGAAGCTTTCTTT.

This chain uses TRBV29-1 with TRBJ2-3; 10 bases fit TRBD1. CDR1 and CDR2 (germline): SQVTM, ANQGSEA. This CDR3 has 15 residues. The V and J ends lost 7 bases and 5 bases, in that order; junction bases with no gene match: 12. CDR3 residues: CSAELDRGREDTQYF. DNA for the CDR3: TGCAGCGCCGAACTAGACAGGGGGCGCGAAGATACGCAGTATTTT.

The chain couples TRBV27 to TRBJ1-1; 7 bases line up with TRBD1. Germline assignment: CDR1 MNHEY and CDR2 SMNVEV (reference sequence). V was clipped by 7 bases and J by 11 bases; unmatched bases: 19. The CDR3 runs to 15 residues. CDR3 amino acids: CASKSGQTIREGAFF. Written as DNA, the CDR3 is TGTGCCAGCAAATCGGGACAGACGATCCGCGAAGGGGCTTTCTTT.

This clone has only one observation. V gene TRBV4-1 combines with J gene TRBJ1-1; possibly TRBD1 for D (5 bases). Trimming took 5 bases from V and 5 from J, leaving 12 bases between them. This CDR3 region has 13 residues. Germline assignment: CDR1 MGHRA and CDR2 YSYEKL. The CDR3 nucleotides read TGCGCCAGCAGCGCTGACAGAATAACTGAAGCTTTCTTT. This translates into CASSADRITEAFF.

CDR3 sequence: CASSQGASGTQETQYF. The CDR3 region has the DNA TGTGCCAGCAGCCAAGGGGCTAGCGGGACCCAAGAGACCCAGTACTTC. This chain uses TRBV4-2 with TRBJ2-5, with 9 bases lining up with TRBD2. The CDR3 runs 16 residues. The J segment lost 1 base and the V segment lost 1 base, leaving 4 bases of the junction unmatched. Germline-derived CDR1 and CDR2 are LGHNA and YNFKEQ.

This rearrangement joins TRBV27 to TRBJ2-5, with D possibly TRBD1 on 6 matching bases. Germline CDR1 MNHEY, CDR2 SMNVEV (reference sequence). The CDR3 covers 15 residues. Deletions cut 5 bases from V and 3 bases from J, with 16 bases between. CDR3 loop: CASSPLTGTKETQYF. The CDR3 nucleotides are TGTGCCAGCAGTCCGCTGACAGGAACCAAAGAGACCCAGTACTTC.

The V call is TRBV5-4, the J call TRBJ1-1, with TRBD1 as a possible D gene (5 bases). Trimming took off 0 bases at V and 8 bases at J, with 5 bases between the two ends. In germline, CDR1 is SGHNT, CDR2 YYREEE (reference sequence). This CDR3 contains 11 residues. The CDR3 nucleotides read TGTGCCAGCAGCTTGGACAGGGAAGCTTTCTTT. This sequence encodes CASSLDREAFF.

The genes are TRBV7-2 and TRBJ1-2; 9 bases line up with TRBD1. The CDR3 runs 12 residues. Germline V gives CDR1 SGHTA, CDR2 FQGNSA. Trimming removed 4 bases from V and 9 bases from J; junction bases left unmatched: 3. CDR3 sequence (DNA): TGTGCCAGCAGCTGGGACAGGGAGAGCTACACCTTC. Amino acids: CASSWDRESYTF.

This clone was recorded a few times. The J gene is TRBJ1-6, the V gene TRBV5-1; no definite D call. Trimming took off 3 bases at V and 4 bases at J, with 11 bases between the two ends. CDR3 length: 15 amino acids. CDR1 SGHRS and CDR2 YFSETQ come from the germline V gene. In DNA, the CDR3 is TGCGCCAGCAGCTCCGAGACGGAGTATAATTCACCCCTCCACTTT. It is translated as CASSSETEYNSPLHF.

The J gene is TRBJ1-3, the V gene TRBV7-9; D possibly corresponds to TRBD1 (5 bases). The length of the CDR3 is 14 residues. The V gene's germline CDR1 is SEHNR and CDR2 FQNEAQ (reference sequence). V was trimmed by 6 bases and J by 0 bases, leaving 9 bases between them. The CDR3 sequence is CASRRQSSGNTIYF. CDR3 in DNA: TGTGCCAGCAGGAGACAGAGCTCTGGAAACACCATATATTTT.